This TCR beta chain was recovered during a study of T-cell reconstitution after alpha-beta-depleted transplantation in children. The TCRbeta library incorporated unique molecular identifiers. TCRdb re-analysed the PCR reads in MiXCR, keeping a single row per CDR3 protein. The sample has some 490,000 distinct CDR3 sequences, roughly an eighth seen once; the top ten hold more than 5.5%. This clonotype has a count of ten or more. The TCR originated in a human donor who donated a stem cell graft to a child with combined immunodeficiency. The starting material was PBMCs from the stem cell graft donor, obtained from the stem cell graft.

The CDR3 region has the DNA TGCGCCAGCAGCTTGCGCACTAGCGAGCTAGCAGATACGCAGTATTTT. Protein sequence: CASSLRTSELADTQYF. The chain has TRBV5-1 and TRBJ2-3; 7 bases are shared with TRBD2. In germline, CDR1 is SGHRS, CDR2 YFSETQ. This CDR3 contains 16 residues. J gave up 4 bases and V 1 base, and 9 bases lay outside the gene matches.